A single sample is the source of the 31 T cell receptor beta chains below, sequenced in a study of CD8 T cells in ankylosing spondylitis (dated by TCRdb to 2016 to 2017). Libraries were built with 5' RACE. For sequencing, an Illumina HiSeq 2500 was employed. The public reads were quality trimmed at Q25 with fastp and then assembled into clones with MiXCR by TCRdb, keeping productive beta chains. Entries that share a CDR3 protein sequence are merged under the most common genes and DNA. The sample data list 100,000 or so distinct CDR3 sequences, and around 8.5% of these were observed just once. The ten largest clones capture about 30% of the sample. On the study overall, not on this receptor specifically: A TCR beta motif made up of 7 to 9 highly homologous amino acid variants appeared to be characteristic of blood from ankylosing spondylitis patients.

No antigen is known for these receptors. Sequenced sample: blood, either unsorted or a sorted T cell fraction (not recorded which). The receptors were sampled from a male donor with ankylosing spondylitis.

This clonotype has just a few counts. V and J are TRBV20-1 and TRBJ2-1; D not certain. CDR1 is DFQATT and CDR2 is SNEGSKA in the germline V gene (reference sequence). The CDR3 totals 14 residues. Trimming cost V 6 bases and J 0 bases, with 12 bases left between them. The CDR3 loop is CSADGVSSYNEQFF. The CDR3 DNA follows: TGCAGTGCCGATGGGGTGAGCTCCTACAATGAGCAGTTCTTC.

This clonotype was observed a handful of times. The chain links TRBV29-1 to TRBJ2-5; the match to TRBD1 covers 9 bases. The CDR3 consists of 16 residues. The ends lost 0 bases at V and 3 bases at J; junction bases unmatched: 8. Germline loops: CDR1 SQVTM, CDR2 ANQGSEA. The CDR3 is CSVEDHRDRVKETQYF. The CDR3 coding sequence is TGCAGCGTTGAAGATCACCGGGACAGGGTAAAAGAGACCCAGTACTTC.

This clonotype has just a few counts. The rearrangement joins TRBV25-1 to TRBJ2-5; no reliable D call. Trimming cost V 6 bases and J 5 bases, with 7 bases left between them. CDR3 size: 11 residues. The V gene's germline CDR1 is MGHDK and CDR2 SYGVNS. DNA of the CDR3: TGTGCCAGCAGGGAAGGGGAGACCCAGTACTTC. As protein: CASREGETQYF.

The V and J genes are TRBV4-1 and TRBJ2-1, with D unclear. Germline CDR1 and CDR2: MGHRA and YSYEKL. Trimming left V 1 base short and J 5 bases short, with 3 bases between. The CDR3 covers 12 residues. For the CDR3, the DNA is TGCGCCAGCAGCCAAGGCAACAATGAGCAGTTCTTC. Translated: CASSQGNNEQFF.

This clonotype was counted at least ten times. V and J are TRBV29-1 and TRBJ2-5; the match to TRBD2 covers 11 bases. CDR3 length: 16 amino acids. Germline CDR1 reads SQVTM; CDR2 reads ANQGSEA. The V segment lost 3 bases and the J segment 5 bases; nucleotides outside the gene matches: 11. The CDR3, as DNA: TGCAGCGTTGAGGGACTAGCGGAACAAGTGGTCGAGACCCAGTACTTC. This translates into CSVEGLAEQVVETQYF.

This clonotype was detected many times. V usage is TRBV6-2 or TRBV6-3 and J usage is TRBJ2-1; D call uncertain. CDR3 length: 16 amino acids. Trimming stripped 0 bases from V and 0 bases from J, with 9 bases between. CDR1 is MNHEY, CDR2 SVGEGT, per germline. The CDR3 DNA reads as TGTGCCAGCAGTTACTCAAGAGAAAGCTCCTACAATGAGCAGTTCTTC. Residues: CASSYSRESSYNEQFF.

There are many counts of this clonotype. The V gene is TRBV27, the J gene TRBJ2-5, with D maybe TRBD1 (6 bases). CDR1 is MNHEY and CDR2 is SMNVEV in the germline V gene (reference sequence). The V and J ends lost 4 bases and 5 bases respectively, with 11 bases between them. This CDR3 region has 13 residues. The CDR3 coding sequence is TGTGCCAGCAGTTCGGACAGTCCGGAGACCCAGTACTTC. Translated: CASSSDSPETQYF.

This clonotype was observed at least ten times. The J gene is TRBJ1-1, the V gene TRBV5-1; perhaps TRBD1 as D (6 bases). The CDR3 loop spans 15 amino acids. V lost 0 bases, J lost 5 bases, and 14 bases lay in between. Per germline, CDR1 SGHRS and CDR2 YFSETQ. As DNA, the CDR3 is TGCGCCAGCAGCTTGGCCAGCGGGGGCGGGACTGAAGCTTTCTTT. Its protein is CASSLASGGGTEAFF.

This clonotype was detected ten times or more. The chain combines TRBV3-1 with TRBJ2-7; 7 nucleotides match TRBD2. V shed 0 bases and J 0 bases; nucleotides not matched to a gene: 2. The CDR3 is 15 amino acids. CDR1 is LGHDT and CDR2 is YNNKEL in the germline V gene (reference sequence). The CDR3 DNA reads as TGTGCCAGCAGCCAAGAGGAGCGGGGCTCCTACGAGCAGTACTTC. Protein sequence: CASSQEERGSYEQYF.

V usage is TRBV3-1 and J usage is TRBJ2-1, with D hard to call. The germline V gene has CDR1 LGHDT and CDR2 YNNKEL (reference sequence). Trimming removed 0 bases at V and 0 bases at J, with 12 bases between. The CDR3 is 17 amino acids. The chain's CDR3 is CASSQDLALSSYNEQFF. DNA for the CDR3: TGTGCCAGCAGCCAAGATTTGGCTCTAAGCTCCTACAATGAGCAGTTCTTC.

The rearrangement joins TRBV11-2 to TRBJ2-1, with D maybe TRBD2 (5 bases). CDR3 length equals 16 residues. Germline V gives CDR1 SGHAT, CDR2 FQNNGV. The V gene lost 5 bases and the J gene lost 4 bases, with 18 bases spanning the gap. The CDR3, as DNA: TGTGCCAGCAGCGGGCCCGGGGTAGCGCCTTACAATGAGCAGTTCTTC. Residues: CASSGPGVAPYNEQFF.

Written as DNA, the CDR3 is TGTGCCAGCGATTGGGGGGCTGGTAACTATGGCTACACCTTC. It is translated as CASDWGAGNYGYTF. The chain employs TRBV11-3 and TRBJ1-2, with D possibly being TRBD1 (6 bases). Per the germline V gene, CDR1 is SGHNT and CDR2 is YENEEA. The CDR3 covers 14 residues. V shed 8 bases and J shed 1 base, with 14 bases lying between them.

This clonotype was counted a few times. The rearrangement links TRBV27 to TRBJ2-1, with 13 nucleotides matching TRBD2. CDR3 length: 16 residues. V gave up 8 bases and J gave up 6 bases; unmatched junction bases: 10. The V gene's germline CDR1 is MNHEY and CDR2 SMNVEV (reference sequence). The CDR3 region is CASYDPLAGGFNEQFF. The CDR3, as DNA: TGTGCCAGCTATGACCCACTAGCGGGAGGGTTCAATGAGCAGTTCTTC.

This chain connects TRBV27 to TRBJ1-2, with D tentatively TRBD1 (5 bases). The CDR3 runs 13 residues. Germline assignment: CDR1 MNHEY and CDR2 SMNVEV (reference sequence). V was cut by 3 bases and J by 4 bases, with 9 bases left in between. The CDR3 is CASSFEGFYGYTF. CDR3 in DNA: TGTGCCAGCAGTTTTGAGGGGTTCTATGGCTACACCTTC.

The sample holds one count of this clonotype. The rearrangement uses TRBV10-3 and TRBJ2-3; TRBD1 agrees at 9 bases. Germline CDR1 is ENHRY and CDR2 is SYGVKD. CDR3 length: 14 amino acids. Losses at the gene ends were 11 bases for V and 4 bases for J; bases not matched to a gene: 10. The CDR3 loop is CASEPGQGPDTQYF. As DNA, the CDR3 is TGTGCCTCCGAGCCGGGACAGGGTCCAGATACGCAGTATTTT.

The table lists this clonotype with many counts. V usage is TRBV5-6 and J usage is TRBJ2-1; D remains ambiguous. Trimming took off 0 bases at V and 2 bases at J, with 6 bases between the two ends. The germline CDR1 and CDR2 sequences are SGHDT and YYEEEE. CDR3 length equals 14 residues. The CDR3 sequence: CASSLELAYNEQFF. DNA for the CDR3: TGTGCCAGCAGCTTGGAATTGGCCTACAATGAGCAGTTCTTC.

This clonotype was counted many times. The rearrangement links TRBV9 to TRBJ1-3; possible D gene TRBD1, 5 bases. Germline V CDR1 and CDR2: SGDLS, YYNGEE. V shed 4 bases and J shed 2 bases, with 10 bases lying between them. The CDR3 loop spans 14 amino acids. The CDR3 DNA is TGTGCCAGCAGCTCCCCGGGGCCTGGAAACACCATATATTTT. Amino acid sequence: CASSSPGPGNTIYF.

The rearrangement joins TRBV16 to TRBJ2-1; 7 bases match TRBD2. This CDR3 has 16 amino acids. V was clipped by 4 bases and J by 0 bases; unmatched bases: 6. From germline, CDR1 is KGHSY and CDR2 FQNENV. The CDR3 loop reads CASSLGGGSSYNEQFF. DNA for the CDR3: TGTGCCAGCAGCCTAGGAGGCGGGAGCTCCTACAATGAGCAGTTCTTC.

This chain links TRBV5-5 with TRBJ2-1, with 8 bases identical to TRBD2. The germline gives CDR1 SGHKS, CDR2 YYEKEE (reference sequence). The CDR3 contains 14 residues. The trim removed 4 bases at V and 5 bases at J, leaving 5 bases unmatched. The CDR3, as DNA: TGTGCCAGCAGCCCTCGGGGGGGGCACAATGAGCAGTTCTTC. Amino acids: CASSPRGGHNEQFF.

This sequence joins TRBV5-1 and TRBJ2-3, with 12 bases that match TRBD2. CDR1 and CDR2 from the germline V gene are SGHRS and YFSETQ. J was trimmed by 2 bases and V by 0 bases; bases with no gene match: 7. CDR3 size: 18 residues. The CDR3 region has the DNA TGCGCCAGCAGCTTGGCGCTAGCGGGAGGGAGAGACACAGATACGCAGTATTTT. It codes for CASSLALAGGRDTDTQYF.

This clonotype showed up just a few times. The CDR3 sequence: CASSLGSGYEQYF. The CDR3 DNA reads as TGTGCCAGCAGCTTAGGGAGCGGGTACGAGCAGTACTTC. The chain has TRBV11-2 and TRBJ2-7, with D perhaps matching TRBD2 (6 bases). This CDR3 region has 13 residues. Germline V lookup: CDR1 SGHAT, CDR2 FQNNGV. V lost 1 base and J 4 bases, leaving 8 bases between the germline ends.

This clonotype was observed at least ten times. The V gene is TRBV7-9, the J gene TRBJ2-7, with D possibly TRBD1 on 6 matching bases. The V end lost 0 bases, the J end lost 3 bases, and 9 bases lay between the germline ends. The CDR3 runs to 14 residues. Germline V gene sequence: CDR1 SEHNR, CDR2 FQNEAQ (reference sequence). CDR3 sequence: CASSLAGHNYEQYV. The CDR3 nucleotides are TGTGCCAGCAGCTTAGCGGGACATAACTACGAGCAGTACGTC.

In its sample, this clonotype was seen a few times. The chain carries TRBV3-1 and TRBJ2-2, with D perhaps matching TRBD2 (6 bases). The CDR3 runs 17 residues. Per germline, CDR1 LGHDT and CDR2 YNNKEL (reference sequence). V was cut by 0 bases and J by 1 base, with 12 bases left in between. The CDR3 here is CASSQDLSGWNTGELFF. CDR3 in DNA: TGTGCCAGCAGCCAAGATCTAAGCGGGTGGAACACCGGGGAGCTGTTTTTT.

This clonotype has ten or more counts. The chain uses TRBV4-1 and TRBJ1-1; D uncertain. Germline V gives CDR1 MGHRA, CDR2 YSYEKL. The CDR3 totals 15 residues. V dropped 1 base and J dropped 2 bases, with 11 bases sitting between them. The CDR3 sequence is CASSQGGGLNTEAFF. CDR3 sequence (DNA): TGCGCCAGCAGCCAAGGGGGAGGGCTCAACACTGAAGCTTTCTTT.

This chain links TRBV9 with TRBJ1-5; D might be TRBD1 (5 bases). This CDR3 contains 13 residues. Germline loops: CDR1 SGDLS, CDR2 YYNGEE. V was trimmed by 0 bases and J by 7 bases, leaving 8 bases between them. The CDR3 sequence is CASSVDQGQPQHF. The DNA of the CDR3 is TGTGCCAGCAGCGTAGATCAGGGCCAGCCCCAGCATTTT.

About this clonotype: The junction shows a germline mismatch at one end, possibly a read error. This chain uses TRBV7-9 with TRBJ2-7, with 11 bases fitting TRBD2. CDR1 is SEHNR, CDR2 FQNEAQ, per germline (reference sequence). The CDR3 consists of 14 residues. CDR3 sequence reads: CASSVAGGTYEQYF. CDR3 sequence (DNA): TGTGCCAGCAGCGTAGCGGGAGGGACCTACGAGCAGTACTTC.

This clonotype was seen many times. The chain links TRBV19 to TRBJ2-1; TRBD2 matches at 8 bases. In germline, CDR1 is LNHDA, CDR2 SQIVND (reference sequence). J lost 3 bases, V lost 4 bases, and 5 bases had no gene match. CDR3 length: 15 amino acids. The CDR3 loop is CASSRAGEDYNEQFF. In DNA, the CDR3 is TGTGCCAGTAGTAGAGCGGGAGAGGACTACAATGAGCAGTTCTTC.

This clonotype was seen repeatedly, ten times or more. This sequence joins TRBV12-3 or TRBV12-4 and TRBJ2-1; either TRBD1 or TRBD2 may fit D (5 bases each). The CDR3 is made up of 13 amino acids. V was trimmed by 5 bases and J by 9 bases, leaving 14 bases between them. The CDR3 DNA reads TGTGCCAGCAGTCCGGGACCTCTAGGTGAGCAGTTCTTC. Encoded protein: CASSPGPLGEQFF.

This clonotype was picked up many times. This chain uses TRBV7-9 with TRBJ2-2; 10 positions match TRBD1. After removal of 5 bases from V and 3 bases from J, the junction contained 3 bases not matched to a gene. This CDR3 comprises 15 residues. Germline CDR1 SEHNR, CDR2 FQNEAQ (reference sequence). This CDR3 reads CASSPTGGYTGELFF. The CDR3 DNA reads as TGTGCCAGCAGCCCGACAGGGGGCTACACCGGGGAGCTGTTTTTT.

This clonotype has ten or more counts. The chain's CDR3 is CASSLGDPYLNEQFF. The CDR3 DNA is TGCGCCAGCAGCTTGGGAGACCCCTACTTGAATGAGCAGTTCTTC. The chain joins TRBV5-1 to TRBJ2-1; the D is unclear. CDR1 SGHRS and CDR2 YFSETQ come from the germline V gene. The V and J ends lost 0 bases and 7 bases respectively, with 14 bases between them. The length of the CDR3 is 15 residues.

This clonotype was seen repeatedly, ten times or more. J is TRBJ2-2 and V is TRBV29-1; no reliable D call. V lost 4 bases and J 6 bases, leaving 12 bases between the germline ends. CDR1 and CDR2 (germline): SQVTM, ANQGSEA. This CDR3 comprises 13 residues. CDR3 nucleotide sequence: TGCAGCGTTGTAATCCCAGGTGCCGGGGAGCTGTTTTTT. Amino acid sequence: CSVVIPGAGELFF.